This is a list of T cell receptor beta chains from one sample in a study of blood T cell repertoires in COVID-19. Assay used: immunoSEQ multiplex PCR; TCRdb lists only in-frame clones, some missing. The profile covers approximately 210,000 clones, with about 88% appearing a single time and less than 7.5% taken by the ten largest. The material sequenced was peripheral blood. All receptors come from a woman aged 40 to 49 who had recovered from COVID-19. CDR3s include the opening cysteine and the closing phenylalanine or tryptophan. A D gene is named only where the DNA matches it firmly. Size is omitted from some rows. Given values are once, few, many or a class for expanded clones.

v_call	j_call	d_call	clone_size	cdr3_aa	cdr3_nt
TRBV30	TRBJ2-7	NA	NA	CAWSPGNRVSKQYF	TGTGCCTGGAGCCCTGGTAACAGGGTAAGCAAGCAGTACTTC
TRBV5-4	TRBJ2-5	TRBD1	NA	CASSLWRAGTGQETQYF	TGTGCCAGCAGCTTGTGGAGAGCCGGGACAGGCCAAGAGACCCAGTACTTC
TRBV7-2	TRBJ1-1	NA	NA	CASSLAGGVDTEAFF	TGTGCCAGCAGCTTAGCGGGGGGGGTGGACACTGAAGCTTTCTTT
TRBV25-1	TRBJ2-6	TRBD1	NA	CASSRDRGPPGANVLTF	TGTGCCAGCAGCCGGGACAGGGGTCCCCCTGGGGCCAACGTCCTGACTTTC
TRBV7-9	TRBJ1-1	NA	NA	CASSLMGRNTEAFF	TGTGCCAGCAGCTTAATGGGGCGGAACACTGAAGCTTTCTTT
TRBV4-1	TRBJ1-4	NA	NA	CASSQEEGVANEKLFF	TGCGCCAGCAGCCAAGAGGAGGGTGTTGCTAATGAAAAACTGTTTTTT
TRBV28	TRBJ2-1	NA	NA	CASSSAGGRRSSYNEQFF	TGTGCCAGCAGTTCTGCCGGGGGGCGGCGGAGCTCCTACAATGAGCAGTTCTTC
TRBV27	TRBJ2-7	NA	NA	CASSFLTGLYEQYF	TGTGCCAGCAGTTTTTTGACAGGCTTATACGAGCAGTACTTC
TRBV28	TRBJ2-3	NA	NA	CASNDYEAGGTDTQYF	TGTGCCAGCAACGACTACGAAGCGGGTGGTACAGATACGCAGTATTTT
TRBV7-9	TRBJ1-2	NA	few	CASSLGSGGYTF	TGTGCCAGCAGCTTAGGCTCAGGCGGCTACACCTTC
TRBV14	TRBJ2-7	NA	NA	CASSQYRVYEQYF	TGTGCCAGCAGCCAATACAGGGTCTACGAGCAGTACTTC
TRBV6-2/TRBV6-3	TRBJ2-3	NA	once	CASSYSTGYQYF	TGTGCCAGCAGTTACTCGACAGGATATCAGTATTTT
TRBV24-1	TRBJ2-5	TRBD1	NA	CATSDRTGFETQYF	TGTGCCACCAGTGACCGGACAGGGTTCGAGACCCAGTACTTC
TRBV30	TRBJ1-3	NA	NA	CAWSVQQGNTIYF	TGTGCCTGGAGTGTACAGCAAGGAAACACCATATATTTT
TRBV5-6	TRBJ1-2	NA	NA	CASSLWGRANYGYTF	TGTGCCAGCAGCTTGTGGGGCAGAGCTAACTATGGCTACACCTTC
TRBV6-2/TRBV6-3	TRBJ2-2	TRBD1	NA	CASSSTGVNTGELFF	TGTGCCAGCAGTTCAACAGGGGTGAACACCGGGGAGCTGTTTTTT
TRBV4-1	TRBJ2-7	TRBD2	NA	CASSQDPTGLGWQYF	TGCGCCAGCAGCCAAGACCCAACGGGACTAGGTTGGCAGTACTTC
TRBV7-9	TRBJ1-1	NA	NA	CASSRDRYTEAFF	TGTGCCAGCAGCCGAGACAGGTACACTGAAGCTTTCTTT
TRBV19	TRBJ1-4	NA	NA	CASSMASGVNEKLFF	TGTGCCAGTAGTATGGCGTCAGGGGTCAATGAAAAACTGTTTTTT
TRBV6-5	TRBJ2-5	NA	NA	CASSYSRTGGETQYF	TGTGCCAGCAGTTACTCGAGAACGGGCGGGGAGACCCAGTACTTC